This TCR beta chain was captured by sequencing in a study of T cell responses to AZD1222 COVID-19 vaccine. Details on this clone: What it recognizes is unknown.

TCRdb's copy holds only in-frame clones and misses some; the assay was immunoSEQ multiplex PCR. The repertoire includes fewer than 200,000 clones, about nine tenths of them detected once, and about 6.1% sits in the top ten. General observations from the study: Donors in the cohort were predominantly white British and more often female, and clonal diversity was possibly underestimated. There were vaccine-associated CD4 TCRs across spike, dominant at 160-218 and 743-854.

Per germline, CDR1 SGHTA and CDR2 FQGNSA. The CDR3 contains 16 residues. Trimming shortened V by 1 base and J by 4 bases, and 16 bases separated the two germline ends. The receptor was isolated from an adult in good health. The specimen comprised peripheral blood, sampled on day 0 of AZD1222 vaccination. V and J are TRBV7-2 and TRBJ2-5, with a weak D call TRBD2 (5 bases). The DNA for the CDR3 is TGTGCCAGCAGCTTAGTAGCCGGAGGTGGAGGAGAGACCCAGTACTTC. Its translation is CASSLVAGGGGETQYF.